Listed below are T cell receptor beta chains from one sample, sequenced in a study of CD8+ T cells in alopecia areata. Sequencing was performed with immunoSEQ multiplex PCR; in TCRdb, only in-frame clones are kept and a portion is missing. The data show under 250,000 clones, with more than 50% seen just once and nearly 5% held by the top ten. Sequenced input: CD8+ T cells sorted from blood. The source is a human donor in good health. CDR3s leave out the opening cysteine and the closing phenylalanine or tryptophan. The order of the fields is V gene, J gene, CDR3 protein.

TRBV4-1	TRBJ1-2	ASSQGGEGYT
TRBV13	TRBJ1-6	ASSLWRGRNNSPLH
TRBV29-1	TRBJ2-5	SVEGTVDPNGWETQY
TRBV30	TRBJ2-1	AWSVGRGYNEQF
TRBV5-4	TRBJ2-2	ASSSGVAAGELF
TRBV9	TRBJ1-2	ASSAEYDILYGYT
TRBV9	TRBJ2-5	ASSVDGTPWETQY
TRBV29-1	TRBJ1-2	SVEEIRDSTNYGYT
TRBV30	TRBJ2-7	AWSTARRGDEQY
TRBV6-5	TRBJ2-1	ASSYSNSGGDEQF
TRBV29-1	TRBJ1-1	SVETVFMNTEAF
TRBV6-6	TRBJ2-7	ASSYMGQLEQY
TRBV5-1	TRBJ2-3	ASSFTSGGATDTQY
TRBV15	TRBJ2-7	ATSRDPRGALEQY
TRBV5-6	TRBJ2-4	ASSLYRVAKNIQY
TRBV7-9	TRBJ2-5	ASRLTGTQETQY
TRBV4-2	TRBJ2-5	ASSPSRGAQETQY
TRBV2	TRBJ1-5	ASTSLPDQPQH
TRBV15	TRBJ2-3	ATSSQRGGTDTQY
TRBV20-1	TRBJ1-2	SASVSYGYT
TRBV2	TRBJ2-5	ASSGAGDQY
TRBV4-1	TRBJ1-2	ASSQAGTPDYGYT
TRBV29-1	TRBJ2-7	SVETGGFNEQY
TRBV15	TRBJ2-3	ATSRDRFGGTLTDTQY
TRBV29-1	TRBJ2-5	SVVQLQETQY